Sequencing of this T cell receptor (beta chain) was carried out in a study of T cell responses to AZD1222 COVID-19 vaccine. The CDR3 extends over 12 amino acids. CDR1 is LNHDA, CDR2 SQIVND, per germline (reference sequence). Deletions cut 3 bases from V and 4 bases from J, with 4 bases between. Assay: immunoSEQ multiplex PCR; the TCRdb copy retains only in-frame clones and omits some. The data contain fewer than 120,000 clones, around 90% of them singletons. The sequences come from peripheral blood, collected on day 0 of AZD1222 vaccination. The chain employs TRBV19 and TRBJ2-1; D gene unclear. The receptor's source is an adult in good health. The CDR3 sequence is CASSMTYNEQFF. DNA for the CDR3: TGTGCCAGTAGTATGACTTACAATGAGCAGTTCTTC. The full variable domain, its missing parts supplied by reference TRBV19 and TRBJ2-1, is DGGITQSPKYLFRKEGQNVTLSCEQNLNHDAMYWYRQDPGQGLRLIYYSQIVNDFQKGDIAEGYSVSREKKESFPLTVTSAQKNPTAFYLCASSMTYNEQFFGPGTRLTVL.